Each of the 31 T cell receptor beta chains below was sequenced from the same sample in a study of technical replicates of blood from a handful of donors. Profiling relied on immunoSEQ multiplex PCR, and the TCRdb table lists in-frame clones only, not all of them. Here the sample spans 65,000 to 95,000 clones, about nine tenths being singletons. The sample was T cells isolated from PBMCs. The receptor source for this set is a human donor in good health.

This clone was observed a single time. This chain links TRBV7-9 with TRBJ1-2; D remains unclear. With 5 bases removed from V and 4 bases from J, the gap between germline ends came to 8 bases. CDR1 and CDR2 from the germline V gene are SEHNR and FQNEAQ (reference sequence). This CDR3 has 12 residues. The CDR3 coding sequence is TGTGCCAGCAGCCGACAAAGCTATGGCTACACCTTC. Amino acid sequence: CASSRQSYGYTF.

This clone was found once. The chain couples TRBV9 to TRBJ1-5; possibly TRBD1 for D (6 bases). This CDR3 spans 15 amino acids. V was trimmed by 4 bases and J by 1 base, leaving 12 bases between them. Germline V gene data show CDR1 as SGDLS and CDR2 as YYNGEE. The CDR3: CASSPRGGSNQPQHF. CDR3 DNA: TGTGCCAGCAGCCCCCGGGGGGGCAGCAATCAGCCCCAGCATTTT.

This clone appeared a single time. The V and J genes are TRBV5-1 and TRBJ2-5; D remains unclear. The CDR3 totals 13 residues. The V end lost 6 bases, the J end lost 0 bases, and 9 bases lay between the germline ends. Germline V lookup: CDR1 SGHRS, CDR2 YFSETQ. DNA for the CDR3: TGCGCCAGCATCGGTGAAGACCAAGAGACCCAGTACTTC. Residues: CASIGEDQETQYF.

The V call is TRBV9, the J call TRBJ1-4, with D possibly being TRBD1 (6 bases). Deletions cut 2 bases from V and 0 bases from J, with 11 bases between. Germline V lookup: CDR1 SGDLS, CDR2 YYNGEE. This CDR3 spans 16 amino acids. For the CDR3, the DNA is TGTGCCAGCAGCGTCGGGACACTTGCAACTAATGAAAAACTGTTTTTT. The encoded protein is CASSVGTLATNEKLFF. The full variable domain, its missing parts supplied by reference TRBV9 and TRBJ1-4, is DSGVTQTPKHLITATGQRVTLRCSPRSGDLSVYWYQQSLDQGLQFLIQYYNGEERAKGNILERFSAQQFPDLHSELNLSSLELGDSALYFCASSVGTLATNEKLFFGSGTQLSVL.

The chain employs TRBV28 and TRBJ2-7; TRBD2 is a possible D gene (6 bases). The V end was cut by 6 bases, the J end by 2 bases, with 14 bases between. Germline assignment: CDR1 MDHEN and CDR2 SYDVKM. The CDR3 runs to 14 residues. The CDR3 loop reads CASRNSGLPYEQYF. CDR3 nucleotide sequence: TGTGCCAGCAGGAATAGCGGACTTCCCTACGAGCAGTACTTC.

The rearrangement links TRBV13 to TRBJ1-6; D is uncertain. Germline CDR1 PRHDT, CDR2 FYEKMQ (reference sequence). The CDR3 sequence is 15 residues long. The V gene lost 1 base and the J gene lost 7 bases, with 11 bases spanning the gap. CDR3 DNA: TGTGCCAGCAGCTTAGTTAGGTCGGGGAATTCACCCCTCCACTTT. Its translation: CASSLVRSGNSPLHF.

V gene TRBV4-2 combines with J gene TRBJ1-5; D is ambiguous. This CDR3 spans 18 amino acids. Trimming shortened V by 3 bases and J by 4 bases, and 22 bases separated the two germline ends. CDR1 and CDR2 (germline): LGHNA, YNFKEQ. The CDR3 sequence is CASSHPLIGSGENQPQHF. The CDR3 nucleotides read TGTGCCAGCAGCCACCCCCTGATAGGATCCGGGGAGAATCAGCCCCAGCATTTT.

The V and J genes are TRBV19 and TRBJ1-1, with D unresolved. Trimming took off 7 bases at V and 1 base at J, with 19 bases between the two ends. The germline V gene has CDR1 LNHDA and CDR2 SQIVND (reference sequence). The CDR3 is 16 amino acids. CDR3 in amino acids: CASTPPYFGRNTEAFF. The CDR3 DNA reads TGTGCCAGTACCCCCCCTTACTTCGGGAGGAACACTGAAGCTTTCTTT.

This clone has a handful of counts. The rearrangement joins TRBV10-1 to TRBJ1-5, with D maybe TRBD1 (6 bases). Germline V gives CDR1 WNHNN, CDR2 SYGVQD (reference sequence). The CDR3 runs 13 residues. The V and J ends lost 4 bases and 3 bases respectively, with 7 bases between them. The CDR3 sequence is CASSGDINQPQHF. In DNA, the CDR3 is TGCGCCAGCAGTGGGGACATCAATCAGCCCCAGCATTTT.

This chain joins TRBV18 and TRBJ2-1, with unresolved D. V was clipped by 4 bases and J by 10 bases, with 5 bases between them. The germline V gene has CDR1 KGHSH and CDR2 LQKENI. There are 10 residues in the CDR3. The CDR3 reads CASSLKEQFF. For the CDR3, the DNA is TGTGCCAGCTCACTAAAAGAGCAGTTCTTC.

This clone was observed once. The V call is TRBV19, the J call TRBJ2-3; 7 bases align to TRBD2. The CDR3 is made up of 13 amino acids. The germline V gene encodes CDR1 LNHDA and CDR2 SQIVND (reference sequence). V dropped 8 bases and J dropped 13; count of bases not matched to a gene: 15. CDR3 region: CASSPASGGVKYF. CDR3 bases: TGTGCCAGTTCTCCGGCTAGCGGAGGGGTGAAGTATTTT.

This rearrangement joins TRBV29-1 to TRBJ2-3; a possible D gene is TRBD2 (5 bases). Germline V lookup: CDR1 SQVTM, CDR2 ANQGSEA. The CDR3 spans 15 residues. Trimming removed 0 bases at V and 0 bases at J, with 10 bases between. In nucleotides, the CDR3 is TGCAGCGTTGAAGAGCTAGCTGCTAGCACAGATACGCAGTATTTT. Its translation is CSVEELAASTDTQYF.

This chain links TRBV15 with TRBJ2-1, with 9 positions matching TRBD1. The CDR3 is 20 amino acids. The trim removed 1 base at V and 5 bases at J, leaving 18 bases unmatched. Per germline, CDR1 LNHNV and CDR2 YYDKDF (reference sequence). In DNA, the CDR3 is TGTGCCACCAGCAGAGGCGGTCTTCCCGGGACAGGGCCCTACCACAATGAGCAGTTCTTC. This encodes CATSRGGLPGTGPYHNEQFF.

The chain is built from TRBV10-2 and TRBJ2-3; a possible D gene is TRBD2 (6 bases). V lost 5 bases and J lost 6, with 15 bases in between. Germline CDR1 WSHSY, CDR2 SAAADI. This CDR3 has 14 residues. CDR3 in DNA: TGCGCCAGCAGTATCACACCGGGACTCGATACGCAGTATTTT. Its protein product is CASSITPGLDTQYF.

This clone was seen once. V gene TRBV5-4 combines with J gene TRBJ1-2, with TRBD1 matching 9 bases. Germline assignment: CDR1 SGHNT and CDR2 YYREEE (reference sequence). CDR3 length equals 16 residues. Unmatched junction bases numbered 13, after V lost 4 bases and J lost 6 bases. This chain's CDR3 is CASSRRGQGDRNGYTF. The CDR3 DNA reads as TGTGCCAGCAGCAGGAGGGGACAGGGCGATCGGAATGGCTACACCTTC.

V gene TRBV19 combines with J gene TRBJ2-7; perhaps TRBD1 as D (5 bases). Looked up from germline, CDR1 is LNHDA and CDR2 is SQIVND (reference sequence). The CDR3 loop spans 13 amino acids. V shed 4 bases and J shed 1 base, with 8 bases lying between them. CDR3 loop: CASSTGPSYEQYF. CDR3 bases: TGTGCCAGTAGTACAGGGCCGTCCTACGAGCAGTACTTC.

This sequence joins TRBV9 and TRBJ2-7, with 8 bases lining up with TRBD2. With V trimmed by 3 bases and J by 3 bases, 5 bases remained unmatched. Germline V gives CDR1 SGDLS, CDR2 YYNGEE. The length of the CDR3 is 14 residues. The CDR3 spells CASSAGLADYEQYF. CDR3 sequence (DNA): TGTGCCAGCAGCGCCGGACTAGCCGACTACGAGCAGTACTTC.

The chain uses TRBV2 and TRBJ1-3; D call uncertain. Germline lookup yields CDR1 SNHLY and CDR2 FYNNEI. This CDR3 region has 12 residues. V lost 5 bases and J lost 6, with 8 bases in between. CDR3 amino acids: CASSRQENTIYF. As DNA, the CDR3 is TGTGCCAGCAGTAGGCAGGAAAACACCATATATTTT.

V is TRBV5-1 and J is TRBJ2-5, with D perhaps matching TRBD2 (5 bases). There are 14 residues in the CDR3. Deletions cut 0 bases from V and 5 bases from J, with 11 bases between. Per the germline V gene, CDR1 is SGHRS and CDR2 is YFSETQ. CDR3 residues: CASSLGGLGETQYF. The CDR3 nucleotides are TGCGCCAGCAGCTTGGGAGGGCTCGGGGAGACCCAGTACTTC.

The CDR3 coding sequence is TGTGCCAGCAGCGTATCTACAGGGGGAAGGGAGACCCAGTACTTC. Its translation: CASSVSTGGRETQYF. The rearrangement joins TRBV9 to TRBJ2-5, with 8 bases aligning to TRBD1. The germline V gene has CDR1 SGDLS and CDR2 YYNGEE. This CDR3 comprises 15 residues. J gave up 5 bases and V 1 base, and 7 bases lay outside the gene matches.

The chain couples TRBV5-6 to TRBJ2-5; weak D call: TRBD2 (6 bases). CDR1 SGHDT and CDR2 YYEEEE come from the germline V gene. V was pared by 4 bases and J by 1 base, with 8 bases between. The CDR3 is 13 residues long. The CDR3 reads CASSLGSQETQYF. DNA of the CDR3: TGTGCCAGCAGCCTCGGGAGCCAAGAGACCCAGTACTTC.

This clone has only a few counts. V and J are TRBV7-2 and TRBJ1-1; D is perhaps TRBD1 (6 bases). The germline gives CDR1 SGHTA, CDR2 FQGNSA. Trimming took 6 bases from V and 3 from J, leaving 11 bases between them. CDR3 length: 13 amino acids. Here the CDR3 reads CASSETGYTEAFF. The CDR3 nucleotides read TGTGCCAGCAGTGAGACAGGTTACACTGAAGCTTTCTTT.

This clone appeared once. The chain links TRBV9 to TRBJ2-3; 7 bases map to TRBD1. The V segment lost 2 bases and the J segment 1 base; nucleotides outside the gene matches: 4. The CDR3 runs to 15 residues. Germline V gene lookup returns CDR1 SGDLS and CDR2 YYNGEE. This CDR3 reads CASSVSGGGTDTQYF. CDR3 DNA sequence: TGTGCCAGCAGCGTGTCAGGGGGAGGCACAGATACGCAGTATTTT.

In DNA form, the CDR3 reads TGCGCCAGCAGTGGAGGGTCCCTTACCTACGAGCAGTACTTC. Protein: CASSGGSLTYEQYF. The chain links TRBV10-1 to TRBJ2-7, with a tentative D call TRBD2 (5 bases). The V and J ends lost 4 bases and 2 bases respectively, with 12 bases between them. Germline V gives CDR1 WNHNN, CDR2 SYGVQD (reference sequence). The CDR3 consists of 14 residues.

This chain links TRBV18 with TRBJ2-5; 7 bases map to TRBD1. CDR1 is KGHSH and CDR2 is LQKENI in the germline V gene. V gave up 5 bases and J gave up 1 base; unmatched junction bases: 7. The length of the CDR3 is 15 residues. DNA of the CDR3: TGTGCCAGCTCATTCGTTGAGGGGGCCCAAGAGACCCAGTACTTC. Translating it yields CASSFVEGAQETQYF.

The V call is TRBV15, the J call TRBJ1-4; D remains ambiguous. Germline CDR1 LNHNV, CDR2 YYDKDF (reference sequence). With 5 bases removed from V and 6 bases from J, the gap between germline ends came to 10 bases. The CDR3 extends over 13 amino acids. In DNA, the CDR3 is TGTGCCACCAGCCCGGGTCAGTATGAAAAACTGTTTTTT. Translated: CATSPGQYEKLFF.

The J gene is TRBJ2-1, the V gene TRBV28; 9 bases agree with TRBD1. This CDR3 spans 14 amino acids. CDR1 is MDHEN, CDR2 SYDVKM, per germline. The trim removed 6 bases at V and 7 bases at J, leaving 7 bases unmatched. The CDR3 DNA follows: TGTGCCAGCAGCCCAAGGACAGGGGCAAATGAGCAGTTCTTC. Translation: CASSPRTGANEQFF. The whole variable domain, remainder taken from reference TRBV28 and TRBJ2-1, is DVKVTQSSRYLVKRTGEKVFLECVQDMDHENMFWYRQDPGLGLRLIYFSYDVKMKEKGDIPEGYSVSREKKERFSLILESASTNQTSMYLCASSPRTGANEQFFGPGTRLTVL.

The chain has TRBV25-1 and TRBJ2-1; D is possibly TRBD2 (5 bases). This CDR3 spans 12 amino acids. In germline, CDR1 is MGHDK, CDR2 SYGVNS. The V end was cut by 6 bases, the J end by 7 bases, with 10 bases between. CDR3 loop: CASRAGSNEQFF. CDR3 DNA sequence: TGTGCCAGCAGGGCGGGTTCAAATGAGCAGTTCTTC.

The chain employs TRBV28 and TRBJ2-7, with 7 positions matching TRBD1. Germline V lookup: CDR1 MDHEN, CDR2 SYDVKM. The CDR3 sequence is 16 residues long. J lost 3 bases, V lost 6 bases, and 14 bases had no gene match. The CDR3 DNA reads TGTGCCAGCAGCAACCGAAAGACAGGGTACCGCTACGAGCAGTACTTC. This translates into CASSNRKTGYRYEQYF.

The J gene is TRBJ1-2, the V gene TRBV30, with D perhaps TRBD1 (5 bases). The V end was cut by 5 bases, the J end by 4 bases, with 17 bases between. This CDR3 region has 14 residues. Germline values: CDR1 GTSNPN, CDR2 SVGIG (reference sequence). Written as DNA, the CDR3 is TGTGCCTGGGGGATGTTGAGGGGACTCTATGGCTACACCTTC. Translating gives CAWGMLRGLYGYTF.

This clone was detected only a few times. The chain combines TRBV4-1 with TRBJ1-1; D gene unclear. The germline CDR1 and CDR2 sequences are MGHRA and YSYEKL. The CDR3 is made up of 15 amino acids. Trimming left V 1 base short and J 8 bases short, with 17 bases between. The CDR3 DNA is TGCGCCAGCAGCCAAGTAGCCGATTCTGATACCGAAGCTTTCTTT. Its protein product is CASSQVADSDTEAFF.